Sequencing of this TCR beta chain was carried out in a study of spatial heterogeneity in lung cancer. Single TCR cDNA molecules each had their own unique molecular identifier. From the 5' RACE reads, TCRdb called clonotypes with MiXCR, one entry per CDR3 protein. The sample holds approximately 82,000 distinct CDR3 sequences, 10% to 15% seen once. Overall study findings and caveats: Follow-up blood showed ubiquitous expanded tumor TCRs less than blood at resection did.

As to this clonotype: Its antigen remains unidentified.

The time point denotes: sample taken at primary tumor resection. The sequenced material consisted of unsorted whole RNA from tumor, nontumor lung or frozen PBMC. Donation came from some 73 patients with untreated early-stage non-small cell lung cancer. This CDR3 is built from 14 residues. Trimming removed 0 bases from V and 3 bases from J, with 9 bases in between. In germline, CDR1 is SGHRS, CDR2 YFSETQ. The sequences come from PBMCs, collected at surgery. This sequence originates from a male donor with early-stage non-small cell lung cancer. The rearrangement links TRBV5-1 to TRBJ2-5, with D uncertain. The CDR3 here is CASSLDTTKETQYF. The CDR3 DNA reads TGCGCCAGCAGCTTGGATACAACTAAAGAGACCCAGTACTTC.